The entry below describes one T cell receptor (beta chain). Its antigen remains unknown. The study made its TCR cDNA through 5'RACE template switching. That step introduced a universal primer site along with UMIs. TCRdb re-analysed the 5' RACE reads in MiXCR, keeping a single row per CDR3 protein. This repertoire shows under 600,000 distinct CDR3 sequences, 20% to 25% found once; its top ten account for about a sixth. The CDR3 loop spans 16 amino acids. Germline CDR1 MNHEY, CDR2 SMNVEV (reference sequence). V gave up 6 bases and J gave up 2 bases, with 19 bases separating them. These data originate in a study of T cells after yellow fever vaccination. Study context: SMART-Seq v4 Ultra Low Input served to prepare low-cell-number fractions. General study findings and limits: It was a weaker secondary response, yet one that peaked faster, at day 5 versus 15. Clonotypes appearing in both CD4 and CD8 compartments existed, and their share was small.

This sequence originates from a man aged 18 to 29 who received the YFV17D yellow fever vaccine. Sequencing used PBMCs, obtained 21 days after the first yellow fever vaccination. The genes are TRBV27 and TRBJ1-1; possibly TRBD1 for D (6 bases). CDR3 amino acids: CASRENRANSNTEAFF. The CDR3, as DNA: TGTGCCAGCAGGGAGAACAGGGCGAACTCAAACACTGAAGCTTTCTTT.